The rows below give T cell receptor beta chains drawn from one sample of a study of cytomegalovirus exposure and HLA in healthy donors. Only in-frame clones appear in the TCRdb table, and some are missing; sequencing was by immunoSEQ multiplex PCR. The sample lists roughly 160,000 clones; roughly 77% were seen once. The specimen was PBMCs. These TCRs come from a man aged 30 to 45 in good health and CMV-seropositive. Both conserved end residues are part of each CDR3. The order of the fields is V gene, J gene, CDR3 protein.

>TRBV5-1|TRBJ1-2
CASSLSGSYGYTF
>TRBV5-1|TRBJ2-5
CASTETGGGETQYF
>TRBV6-5|TRBJ2-5
CASSQGSETQYF
>TRBV18|TRBJ2-2
CASSHDLNTGELFF
>TRBV4-1|TRBJ2-7
CASSQDMIRKGEQYF
>TRBV5-1|TRBJ2-1
CASSPGGGQFPSDEQFF
>TRBV5-4|TRBJ1-5
CASSLGTGSNQPQHF
>TRBV2|TRBJ2-3
CASRAGGSGTDTQYF
>TRBV19|TRBJ2-1
CATQRDRTYNEQFF
>TRBV9|TRBJ1-2
CASSVAGTNNYGYTF
>TRBV28|TRBJ1-5
CASRRSGTGSNQPQHF
>TRBV13|TRBJ2-7
CASSPRGTPGEQYF
>TRBV4-3|TRBJ1-2
CASSQAGSYGYTF
>TRBV28|TRBJ1-6
CASSNPARGWNSPLHF
>TRBV7-6|TRBJ1-5
CASSFNVGGNQPQHF
>TRBV7-8|TRBJ1-4
CASSFFEGDIPPGKLFF
>TRBV11-3|TRBJ2-3
CASSKGRTSGGTTDTQYF
>TRBV7-6|TRBJ2-7
CASSLDQGVSYEQYF
>TRBV9|TRBJ2-7
CASSLTGDYEQYF
>TRBV29-1|TRBJ1-4
CSAPGQGGSEKLFF
>TRBV5-6|TRBJ1-3
CASSLDSSGNTIYF
>TRBV4-1|TRBJ2-5
CASSQDRQGGRQTQYF
>TRBV12-5|TRBJ1-1
CASGLVGAEAFF
>TRBV7-2|TRBJ2-7
CASSLGGQGSYEQYF
>TRBV7-9|TRBJ2-7
CASSLQQDGGRDYEQYF
>TRBV6-1|TRBJ2-7
CASSVLGQPEQYF
>TRBV11-2|TRBJ2-1
CASSLDRGLAGGYNEQFF
>TRBV5-1|TRBJ2-7
CASSLGGTGGLRPYEQYF
>TRBV30|TRBJ1-5
CAWSGRDFRSNQPQHF
>TRBV15|TRBJ2-3
CATSRSGAGTSGTDTQYF